This TCR beta chain is from a study of blood T cell repertoires in COVID-19. Study background: Italy, Spain and the United States were the sources of the convalescent and acute COVID-19 samples. PBMCs, B-cell-depleted T cells, or T cells were the source of the cDNA or gDNA that made up the material.

Authors' processing steps: Amplification of reference gene primers provided the estimated nucleated cell counts. Some clones are missing from TCRdb's copy, which holds only in-frame ones; the method was immunoSEQ multiplex PCR. The V and J calls and the clone size are those of that table, but D and trimming were determined from the DNA. Here the sample spans about 130,000 clones, approximately 70% being singletons. This clone has a handful of counts. This sample also contains other DNA sequences that code for the same CDR3. This clonotype was obtained from a woman in her 70s with acute or convalescent COVID-19. Sequencing was done on a sample of peripheral blood.

The CDR3 bases are TGTGCCAGCAGCTTAGGACAGAACTATGGCTACACCTTC. This encodes CASSLGQNYGYTF. The rearrangement uses TRBV7-2 and TRBJ1-2; D is perhaps TRBD1 (5 bases). CDR1 is SGHTA and CDR2 is FQGNSA in the germline V gene. V was clipped by 1 base and J by 2 bases, with 5 bases between them. This CDR3 contains 13 residues.